The 21 T cell receptor beta chains presented below share a single source sample, sequenced in a study of beta chain features in type 1 diabetes. The whole isolated RNA underwent reverse transcription, so sequencing captured expressed TCRB transcripts. Using immunoSEQ multiplex PCR, the repertoire was profiled, and TCRdb retains in-frame clones only, with some absent. Among 200,000 to 300,000 clones listed, around 21% were seen once. Whole-study results and caveats: Moderately but significantly shorter TCRB CDR3s were found in Type 1 diabetes patients in all four CD4+ subsets.

For these receptors, no antigen is known. What was sequenced was naive CD4+ T cells from blood. The receptors shown here come from a woman between 40 and 55 years old with type 1 diabetes.

The rearrangement joins TRBV2 to TRBJ1-3; D possibly corresponds to TRBD1 (6 bases). CDR1 and CDR2 (germline): SNHLY, FYNNEI. V was pared by 8 bases and J by 2 bases, with 13 bases between. This CDR3 contains 14 residues. CDR3 DNA: TGTGCCAGCGTTTACAGGGACCCTGGAAACACCATATATTTT. This codes for CASVYRDPGNTIYF.

This clone was found a few times. V is TRBV9 and J is TRBJ2-1, with 10 bases identical to TRBD2. CDR1 is SGDLS and CDR2 is YYNGEE in the germline V gene. The V segment lost 0 bases and the J segment 4 bases; nucleotides outside the gene matches: 10. The CDR3 is made up of 18 amino acids. The CDR3 DNA reads TGTGCCAGCAGCGTAGCGCCTAGCGGGGGACCGCGGTACAATGAGCAGTTCTTC. Its protein product is CASSVAPSGGPRYNEQFF.

The V gene is TRBV5-1, the J gene TRBJ2-1, with 8 nucleotides matching TRBD1. This CDR3 comprises 14 residues. CDR1 is SGHRS, CDR2 YFSETQ, per germline. The junction had 4 bases not matched to a gene; V was cut back by 0 bases and J by 8 bases. The CDR3 region has the DNA TGCGCCAGCAGCTTGGGGGACAGGAATGATGAGCAGTTCTTC. This gives the protein CASSLGDRNDEQFF.

The rearrangement joins TRBV7-9 to TRBJ1-2, with D perhaps TRBD1 (5 bases). CDR3 size: 12 residues. V lost 8 bases and J lost 4, with 11 bases in between. The V gene's germline CDR1 is SEHNR and CDR2 FQNEAQ (reference sequence). DNA for the CDR3: TGTGCCAGCTTCCAGGGATCCTATGGCTACACCTTC. This gives the protein CASFQGSYGYTF.

V usage is TRBV4-3 and J usage is TRBJ2-1; D call uncertain. Per germline, CDR1 LGHNA and CDR2 YSLEER. The CDR3 loop spans 12 amino acids. V lost 3 bases and J lost 10, with 10 bases in between. The CDR3 region is CASSQRRDEQFF. The CDR3 bases are TGCGCCAGCAGCCAGAGGCGAGACGAGCAGTTCTTC.

This chain connects TRBV5-4 to TRBJ2-3; no firm D call. There are 15 residues in the CDR3. The germline gives CDR1 SGHNT, CDR2 YYREEE (reference sequence). Deletions cut 4 bases from V and 0 bases from J, with 12 bases between. In DNA, the CDR3 is TGTGCCAGCAGCGTGGAACTGATTAGCACAGATACGCAGTATTTT. This encodes CASSVELISTDTQYF. The variable domain in full, with the rest retrieved from reference TRBV5-4 and TRBJ2-3, is ETGVTQSPTHLIKTRGQQVTLRCSSQSGHNTVSWYQQALGQGPQFIFQYYREEENGRGNFPPRFSGLQFPNYSSELNVNALELDDSALYLCASSVELISTDTQYFGPGTRLTVL.

This clone occurred a few times. V and J are TRBV28 and TRBJ2-3; TRBD1 matches at 10 bases. Looked up from germline, CDR1 is MDHEN and CDR2 is SYDVKM. Trimming cost V 0 bases and J 5 bases; bases outside gene matches: 2. The CDR3 sequence is 15 residues long. CDR3 protein: CASSLWTGGKDTQYF. As DNA, the CDR3 is TGTGCCAGCAGTTTATGGACAGGGGGCAAAGATACGCAGTATTTT.

The CDR3 region has the DNA TGTGCCAGCTCACCAGGGGATAGGGGTGAGCAGTTCTTC. Translation: CASSPGDRGEQFF. The chain has TRBV18 and TRBJ2-1; possible D gene TRBD1, 5 bases. Germline CDR1 is KGHSH and CDR2 is LQKENI. Between the trimmed V and J ends, which lost 2 bases and 9 bases, there was a span of 11 bases. The CDR3 length is 13 residues.

This clone has more than one count but fewer than ten. J is TRBJ2-5 and V is TRBV2; maybe TRBD1 (5 bases). Germline CDR1 SNHLY, CDR2 FYNNEI. Deletions cut 7 bases from V and 1 base from J, with 7 bases between. The CDR3 covers 12 residues. This CDR3 is CASNRGQETQYF. The CDR3 nucleotides are TGTGCCAGCAATAGGGGCCAAGAGACCCAGTACTTC.

This clone was detected a few times. J is TRBJ1-4 and V is TRBV9; 8 bases map to TRBD1. Trimming removed 0 bases from V and 10 bases from J; junction bases left unmatched: 8. Germline V gene lookup returns CDR1 SGDLS and CDR2 YYNGEE. This CDR3 contains 15 residues. DNA of the CDR3: TGTGCCAGCAGCGTAGCAGGTGGACAGGGTGGAAAACTGTTTTTT. Amino acid sequence: CASSVAGGQGGKLFF.

There are a few counts of this clone. The rearrangement links TRBV19 to TRBJ2-2; D gene uncertain. Deletions cut 4 bases from V and 0 bases from J, with 9 bases between. The CDR3 is made up of 15 amino acids. Germline CDR1 is LNHDA and CDR2 is SQIVND (reference sequence). The CDR3, as DNA: TGTGCCAGTAGTAGGTCAGGCGCGAACACCGGGGAGCTGTTTTTT. As protein: CASSRSGANTGELFF.

This clone was seen more than once but under ten times. The chain couples TRBV6-5 to TRBJ2-7; possible D gene TRBD1, 5 bases. V lost 0 bases to trimming and J lost 2 bases, with 14 bases between them. Per the germline V gene, CDR1 is MNHEY and CDR2 is SVGAGI. This CDR3 comprises 16 residues. The CDR3 loop is CASSYSRKQGAYEQYF. The CDR3, as DNA: TGTGCCAGCAGTTACTCGAGGAAACAAGGGGCCTACGAGCAGTACTTC.

This clone appeared a few times. The V gene is TRBV9, the J gene TRBJ2-1; weak D call: TRBD1 (6 bases). Germline CDR1 is SGDLS and CDR2 is YYNGEE. This CDR3 has 15 residues. Trimming stripped 0 bases from V and 0 bases from J, with 7 bases between. CDR3 residues: CASSVGDISYNEQFF. The CDR3 DNA reads TGTGCCAGCAGCGTAGGGGACATCTCCTACAATGAGCAGTTCTTC. Combining the CDR3 with reference TRBV9 and TRBJ2-1 gives the whole variable domain DSGVTQTPKHLITATGQRVTLRCSPRSGDLSVYWYQQSLDQGLQFLIQYYNGEERAKGNILERFSAQQFPDLHSELNLSSLELGDSALYFCASSVGDISYNEQFFGPGTRLTVL.

This clone was seen more than once but under ten times. The chain links TRBV27 to TRBJ2-1; D unclear. The germline V gene has CDR1 MNHEY and CDR2 SMNVEV (reference sequence). V shed 2 bases and J shed 2 bases, with 10 bases lying between them. The CDR3 extends over 15 amino acids. The CDR3 reads CASSLTRQTYNEQFF. For the CDR3, the DNA is TGTGCCAGCAGTTTAACCCGTCAGACCTACAATGAGCAGTTCTTC.

The chain couples TRBV20-1 to TRBJ2-1; D is ambiguous. Deletions cut 6 bases from V and 8 bases from J, with 8 bases between. This CDR3 has 10 amino acids. Germline loops: CDR1 DFQATT, CDR2 SNEGSKA (reference sequence). The CDR3 loop reads CSAILDEQFF. CDR3 in DNA: TGCAGTGCCATACTGGATGAGCAGTTCTTC.

This clone was seen only a few times. The V gene is TRBV9, the J gene TRBJ2-1; D remains unclear. V was pared by 4 bases and J by 6 bases, with 8 bases between. The CDR3 consists of 12 residues. Germline CDR1 and CDR2: SGDLS and YYNGEE. CDR3: CASSTVGNEQFF. CDR3 DNA: TGTGCCAGCAGCACAGTTGGCAATGAGCAGTTCTTC.

This clone was picked up a small number of times. This chain joins TRBV7-2 and TRBJ1-4; D is uncertain. Germline CDR1 and CDR2: SGHTA and FQGNSA. V lost 1 base and J 3 bases, leaving 6 bases between the germline ends. The CDR3 spans 14 residues. The CDR3 DNA follows: TGTGCCAGCAGCTTAGGTAGTCCTAATGAAAAACTGTTTTTT. Its protein product is CASSLGSPNEKLFF.

The chain uses TRBV5-6 and TRBJ2-4, with 7 nucleotides matching TRBD1. Germline assignment: CDR1 SGHDT and CDR2 YYEEEE. The CDR3 is made up of 13 amino acids. Unmatched junction bases numbered 3, after V lost 2 bases and J lost 7 bases. CDR3: CASSLPTGNIQYF. DNA for the CDR3: TGTGCCAGCAGCTTACCGACAGGGAACATTCAGTACTTC.

This clone turned up a few times. The J gene is TRBJ2-4, the V gene TRBV6-5; 7 nucleotides line up with TRBD2. CDR1 and CDR2 from the germline V gene are MNHEY and SVGAGI. The ends lost 4 bases at V and 8 bases at J; junction bases unmatched: 5. There are 13 residues in the CDR3. The CDR3 sequence: CASSWGEGDIQYF. The CDR3 coding sequence is TGTGCCAGCAGTTGGGGGGAGGGAGACATTCAGTACTTC.

DNA for the CDR3: TGTGCCAGCAGTCTTCGACAGGGCTACGAGCAGTACTTC. Protein sequence: CASSLRQGYEQYF. This chain connects TRBV14 to TRBJ2-7, with 7 nucleotides matching TRBD1. This CDR3 contains 13 residues. J lost 3 bases, V lost 6 bases, and 5 bases had no gene match. Germline assignment: CDR1 SGHDN and CDR2 FVKESK. Variable domain in full (rest from reference TRBV14 and TRBJ2-7): EAGVTQFPSHSVIEKGQTVTLRCDPISGHDNLYWYRRVMGKEIKFLLHFVKESKQDESGMPNNRFLAERTGGTYSTLKVQPAELEDSGVYFCASSLRQGYEQYFGPGTRLTVT.

On this clone itself: At the DNA level, this CDR3 is encoded by other sequences in the same sample as well. The V and J genes are TRBV5-1 and TRBJ1-5; tentative D call: TRBD1 (6 bases). With 0 bases removed from V and 1 base from J, the gap between germline ends came to 8 bases. Germline loops: CDR1 SGHRS, CDR2 YFSETQ. The CDR3 is 15 amino acids. The CDR3 DNA follows: TGCGCCAGCAGCTTGGAAGGGGGAAGCAATCAGCCCCAGCATTTT. Residues: CASSLEGGSNQPQHF.